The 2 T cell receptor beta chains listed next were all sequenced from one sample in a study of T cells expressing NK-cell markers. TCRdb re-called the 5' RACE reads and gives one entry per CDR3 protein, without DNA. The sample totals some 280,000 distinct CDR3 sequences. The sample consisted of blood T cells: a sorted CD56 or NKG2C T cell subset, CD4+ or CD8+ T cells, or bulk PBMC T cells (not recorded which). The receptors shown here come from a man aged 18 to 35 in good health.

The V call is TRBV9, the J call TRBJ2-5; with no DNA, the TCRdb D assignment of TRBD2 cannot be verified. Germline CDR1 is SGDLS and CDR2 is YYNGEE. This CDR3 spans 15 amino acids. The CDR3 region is CASSVGSLAEETQYF.

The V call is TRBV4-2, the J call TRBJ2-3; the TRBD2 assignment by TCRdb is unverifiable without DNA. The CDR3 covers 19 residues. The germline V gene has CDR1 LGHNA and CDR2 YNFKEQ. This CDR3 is CASSQAVRAGTSGKDTQYF.